The clone carrying this T cell receptor (beta chain) has ten or more counts. What it binds is unknown. This record belongs to a study of T cells in Graves' hyperthyroidism and ophthalmopathy. Researchers took RNA transcripts and amplified the TCR beta CDR3 regions from them. TCR CDR3 underwent first-round RT-PCR with the HTBI primer set. Each CDR3 protein is one row after TCRdb ran MiXCR on the multiplex PCR reads. The table has approximately 560,000 distinct CDR3 sequences, around 16% seen once. The CDR3 length is 16 residues. The germline CDR1 and CDR2 sequences are MNHEY and SMNVEV (reference sequence). Unmatched junction bases numbered 7, after V lost 8 bases and J lost 0 bases. Study-wide findings and caveats: In validation, the model predicted ophthalmopathy. These predictions came a median approximately six months before onset. Clonotypes that were expanded in thyroid above 0.001 mostly appeared in blood too.

Researchers defined stable Graves' hyperthyroidism as no ophthalmopathy progression within 18 months. Diagnoses were established using clinical symptoms, serum thyroxine and TRAb, thyroid ultrasound and orbital computed tomography. The sequencing input was blood. The chain employs TRBV27 and TRBJ2-2; 9 bases agree with TRBD2. The receptor comes from a woman in her thirties with Graves' hyperthyroidism. The CDR3: CASGAGGPANTGELFF. CDR3 coding DNA: TGTGCCAGCGGTGCGGGAGGGCCGGCGAACACCGGGGAGCTGTTTTTT.